The clone carrying this T cell receptor (beta chain) was recorded many times. The antigen remains unidentified. This sample is part of a study of beta chain features in type 1 diabetes. Study-level findings and limits: Cells expressing TCR highly could be over-represented by cDNA sequencing.

The CDR3 spans 12 residues. Trimming left V 6 bases short and J 7 bases short, with 10 bases between. CDR1 ENHRY and CDR2 SYGVKD come from the germline V gene. It was via CD45RO/CCR7/CD25/CD127/CD95/CD27 that CD4+ naive, central memory, regulatory and stem cell-like memory cells were sorted. Isolated RNA was reverse transcribed in full, so expressed TCRB transcripts were sequenced. Assay used: immunoSEQ multiplex PCR; TCRdb lists only in-frame clones, some missing. The table includes 400,000 to 450,000 clones, around 13% detected once. The material sequenced was naive CD4+ T cells from blood. This chain connects TRBV10-3 to TRBJ2-1; the D gene is possibly TRBD1 (5 bases). The sequence was collected from a young man in good health. The CDR3 spells CAIRDTGNEQFF. The CDR3 bases are TGTGCCATCAGGGACACTGGTAATGAGCAGTTCTTC.